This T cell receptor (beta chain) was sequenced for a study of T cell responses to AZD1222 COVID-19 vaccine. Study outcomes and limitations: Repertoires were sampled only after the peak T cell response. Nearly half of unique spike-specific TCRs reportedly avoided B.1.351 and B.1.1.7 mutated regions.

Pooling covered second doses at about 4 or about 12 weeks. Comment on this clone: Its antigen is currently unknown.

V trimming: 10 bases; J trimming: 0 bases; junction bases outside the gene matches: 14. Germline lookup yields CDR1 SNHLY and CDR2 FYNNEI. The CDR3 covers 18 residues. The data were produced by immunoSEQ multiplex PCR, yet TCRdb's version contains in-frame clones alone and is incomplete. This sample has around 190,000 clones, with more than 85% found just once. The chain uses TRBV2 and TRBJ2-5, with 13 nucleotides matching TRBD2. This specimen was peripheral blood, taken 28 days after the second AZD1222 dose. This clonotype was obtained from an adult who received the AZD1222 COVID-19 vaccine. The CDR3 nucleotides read TGTGCCATCCCACTAGCGGGAGGGCCGCAGGGGTACCAAGAGACCCAGTACTTC. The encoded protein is CAIPLAGGPQGYQETQYF.